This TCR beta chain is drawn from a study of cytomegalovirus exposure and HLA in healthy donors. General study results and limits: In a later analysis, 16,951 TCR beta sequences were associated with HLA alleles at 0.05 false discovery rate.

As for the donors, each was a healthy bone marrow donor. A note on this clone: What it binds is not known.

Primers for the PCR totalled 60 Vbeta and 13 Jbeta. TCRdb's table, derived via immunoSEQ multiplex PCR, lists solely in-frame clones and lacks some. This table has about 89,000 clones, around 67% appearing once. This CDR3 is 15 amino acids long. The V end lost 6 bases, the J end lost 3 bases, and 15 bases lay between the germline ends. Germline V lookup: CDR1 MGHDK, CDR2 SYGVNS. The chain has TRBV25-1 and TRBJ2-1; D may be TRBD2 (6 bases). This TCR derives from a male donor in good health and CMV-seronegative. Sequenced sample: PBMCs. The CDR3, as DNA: TGTGCCAGCAGCCATAGCGGTCCACTCTACAATGAGCAGTTCTTC. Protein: CASSHSGPLYNEQFF.